The 24 T cell receptor beta chains below all came from one sample that was sequenced in a study of cytomegalovirus exposure and HLA in healthy donors. Vbeta (60) and Jbeta (13) primers were used in the PCR. Sequenced by immunoSEQ multiplex PCR; TCRdb stores in-frame clones only, minus some. The sample yields approximately 140,000 clones, around 78% seen once. The specimen sequenced was PBMCs. All receptors come from a woman between 35 and 50 years old in good health and CMV-seronegative.

The genes are TRBV7-3 and TRBJ2-1; 7 bases map to TRBD1. V dropped 5 bases and J dropped 10; count of bases not matched to a gene: 11. The germline V gene encodes CDR1 SGHTA and CDR2 FQGTGA. The CDR3 extends over 14 amino acids. The CDR3 sequence: CASSTPTRTGEQFF. The CDR3, as DNA: TGTGCCAGCAGCACCCCCACTAGGACAGGAGAGCAGTTCTTC. The full variable domain, its missing parts supplied by reference TRBV7-3 and TRBJ2-1, is GAGVSQTPSNKVTEKGKYVELRCDPISGHTALYWYRQSLGQGPEFLIYFQGTGAADDSGLPNDRFFAVRPEGSVSTLKIQRTERGDSAVYLCASSTPTRTGEQFFGPGTRLTVL.

The chain carries TRBV6-5 and TRBJ1-5; TRBD1 matches 7 bases. This CDR3 has 13 amino acids. CDR1 is MNHEY, CDR2 SVGAGI, per germline. Trimming cost V 5 bases and J 5 bases; bases outside gene matches: 3. The CDR3 sequence is CASSTGTDQPQHF. The CDR3 nucleotides are TGTGCCAGCAGTACCGGGACAGATCAGCCCCAGCATTTT.

This chain joins TRBV6-1 and TRBJ1-2; D ambiguous. CDR3 size: 13 residues. With 0 bases removed from V and 3 bases from J, the gap between germline ends came to 5 bases. CDR1 MNHNS and CDR2 SASEGT come from the germline V gene. In DNA, the CDR3 is TGTGCCAGCAGTGAAGCCTCGGACTATGGCTACACCTTC. It codes for CASSEASDYGYTF.

This chain joins TRBV28 and TRBJ2-5; D remains unclear. There are 14 residues in the CDR3. V was trimmed by 7 bases and J by 1 base, leaving 13 bases between them. Germline CDR1 is MDHEN and CDR2 is SYDVKM. CDR3 sequence reads: CASKAPQVQETQYF. CDR3 DNA: TGTGCCAGCAAAGCCCCTCAGGTCCAAGAGACCCAGTACTTC.

The chain couples TRBV7-6 to TRBJ2-1; 9 nucleotides agree with TRBD2. This CDR3 comprises 17 residues. Germline loops: CDR1 SGHVS, CDR2 FNYEAQ. With V trimmed by 1 base and J by 0 bases, 4 bases remained unmatched. The CDR3 protein is CASSLVSSGSSYNEQFF. The CDR3 DNA sequence: TGTGCCAGCAGCTTAGTGAGTAGCGGGAGCTCCTACAATGAGCAGTTCTTC.

This chain joins TRBV5-1 and TRBJ2-1; perhaps TRBD2 as D (6 bases). The CDR3 has 15 residues. Germline loops: CDR1 SGHRS, CDR2 YFSETQ. The V and J ends lost 7 bases and 5 bases respectively, with 19 bases between them. The CDR3 protein is CASGPRGTMDNEQFF. The CDR3 coding sequence is TGCGCCAGCGGCCCACGGGGGACCATGGACAATGAGCAGTTCTTC.

The chain employs TRBV5-4 and TRBJ1-2; perhaps TRBD1 as D (6 bases). CDR1 is SGHNT and CDR2 is YYREEE in the germline V gene (reference sequence). The CDR3 runs 17 residues. V shed 2 bases and J shed 4 bases, with 21 bases lying between them. The DNA for the CDR3 is TGTGCCAGCAGCTTATACTCGGACCTAGGGGGGGTCTATGGCTACACCTTC. This gives the protein CASSLYSDLGGVYGYTF.

As regards this clone: The junction shows a germline mismatch at one end, possibly a read error. This chain uses TRBV4-2 with TRBJ2-4; D is possibly TRBD1 (7 bases). The germline CDR1 and CDR2 sequences are LGHNA and YNFKEQ. The CDR3 has 14 amino acids. CDR3 residues: CASSPDAGGNSQYF. CDR3 nucleotide sequence: TGTGCCAGCAGCCCCGACGCAGGGGGGAACAGTCAGTACTTC.

V and J are TRBV30 and TRBJ1-2, with 9 bases fitting TRBD1. CDR1 and CDR2 (germline): GTSNPN, SVGIG (reference sequence). The CDR3 runs to 13 residues. The junction had 7 bases not matched to a gene; V was cut back by 3 bases and J by 8 bases. This chain's CDR3 is CAWSGTGIGGYTF. CDR3 coding DNA: TGTGCCTGGAGCGGGACAGGGATAGGAGGCTACACCTTC.

The rearrangement links TRBV2 to TRBJ2-1, with TRBD2 as a possible D gene (6 bases). Germline assignment: CDR1 SNHLY and CDR2 FYNNEI. The CDR3 is 15 residues long. Deletions cut 5 bases from V and 3 bases from J, with 14 bases between. CDR3 DNA sequence: TGTGCCAGCAGTTGGGGGAGCGGGCTCTACAATGAGCAGTTCTTC. Translation gives CASSWGSGLYNEQFF. The complete variable domain, with remaining parts taken from reference TRBV2 and TRBJ2-1, reads EPEVTQTPSHQVTQMGQEVILRCVPISNHLYFYWYRQILGQKVEFLVSFYNNEISEKSEIFDDQFSVERPDGSNFTLKIRSTKLEDSAMYFCASSWGSGLYNEQFFGPGTRLTVL.

The rearrangement uses TRBV5-1 and TRBJ1-1; D call uncertain. The CDR3 has 14 residues. The V end was cut by 0 bases, the J end by 3 bases, with 9 bases between. CDR1 SGHRS and CDR2 YFSETQ come from the germline V gene. CDR3 nucleotides: TGCGCCAGCAGCTTGGCGGGAACGGACACTGAAGCTTTCTTT. As protein: CASSLAGTDTEAFF.

The chain has TRBV4-1 and TRBJ2-2, with TRBD2 matching 16 bases. The CDR3 is 18 amino acids. V lost 5 bases and J lost 5; bases outside the gene matches: 8. CDR1 MGHRA and CDR2 YSYEKL come from the germline V gene. CDR3 bases: TGCGCCAGCAGCGGGACTAGCGGGGGGGAACGTCGGACCGGGGAGCTGTTTTTT. This encodes CASSGTSGGERRTGELFF.

The V gene is TRBV28, the J gene TRBJ1-1; D call uncertain. This CDR3 is 11 amino acids long. Germline V lookup: CDR1 MDHEN, CDR2 SYDVKM. V lost 3 bases and J lost 7, with 6 bases in between. As DNA, the CDR3 is TGTGCCAGCAGTTTTGGGCTTGAAGCTTTCTTT. The encoded protein is CASSFGLEAFF.

This clone appeared a single time. This chain links TRBV10-3 with TRBJ1-5; D ambiguous. CDR1 is ENHRY, CDR2 SYGVKD, per germline. Trimming pared 0 bases from V and 6 bases from J, leaving 9 bases between. CDR3 length equals 14 residues. CDR3 DNA: TGTGCCATCAGTGAGTCTATAGGAGGTCAGCCCCAGCATTTT. Translation: CAISESIGGQPQHF.

The chain combines TRBV5-1 with TRBJ2-7, with a possible D match to TRBD2 (5 bases). Trimming cost V 0 bases and J 7 bases, with 14 bases left between them. The CDR3 totals 14 residues. Germline V lookup: CDR1 SGHRS, CDR2 YFSETQ. CDR3 region: CASSLAGVTREQYF. The CDR3 region has the DNA TGCGCCAGCAGCTTGGCCGGGGTCACGAGAGAGCAGTACTTC.

This rearrangement joins TRBV7-3 to TRBJ2-1; weak D call: TRBD2 (5 bases). The CDR3 is 15 residues long. Germline values: CDR1 SGHTA, CDR2 FQGTGA. Trimming removed 1 base from V and 7 bases from J, with 14 bases in between. The CDR3 spells CASSLNIGLGNEQFF. CDR3 nucleotides: TGTGCCAGCAGCTTAAATATCGGACTTGGGAATGAGCAGTTCTTC.

This clone was observed a single time. The chain carries TRBV13 and TRBJ1-1; no reliable D call. In germline, CDR1 is PRHDT, CDR2 FYEKMQ (reference sequence). Trimming stripped 3 bases from V and 4 bases from J, with 21 bases between. The CDR3 totals 17 residues. CDR3 sequence: CASSFAGGPTSGTEAFF. The CDR3 region has the DNA TGTGCCAGCAGCTTTGCCGGAGGACCGACTTCGGGCACTGAAGCTTTCTTT.

This chain joins TRBV27 and TRBJ2-3, with D unresolved. Germline V gene lookup returns CDR1 MNHEY and CDR2 SMNVEV (reference sequence). Trimming stripped 8 bases from V and 1 base from J, with 16 bases between. The CDR3 length is 15 residues. CDR3 coding DNA: TGTGCCAGCCTTAATACCGGGTCTGGCACAGATACGCAGTATTTT. Amino acids: CASLNTGSGTDTQYF.

The chain joins TRBV10-3 to TRBJ2-1, with 13 bases that match TRBD2. V shed 4 bases, J shed 8 bases, and the junction held 2 bases outside the gene matches. The CDR3 has 14 amino acids. CDR1 and CDR2 from the germline V gene are ENHRY and SYGVKD. In DNA, the CDR3 is TGTGCCATCAGTGGGACTAGCGGGGGTGATGAGCAGTTCTTC. It translates to CAISGTSGGDEQFF.

This clone has just a few counts. This sequence joins TRBV7-8 and TRBJ2-1; TRBD2 aligns across 7 bases. J lost 3 bases, V lost 5 bases, and 1 base had no gene match. Germline CDR1 reads SGHVS; CDR2 reads FQNEAQ. The CDR3 consists of 13 residues. The CDR3 coding sequence is TGTGCCAGCAGCGGGGGGGGCTACAATGAGCAGTTCTTC. Residues: CASSGGGYNEQFF.

The chain employs TRBV28 and TRBJ2-7, with D possibly TRBD2 on 6 matching bases. The V end lost 5 bases, the J end lost 0 bases, and 14 bases lay between the germline ends. CDR1 and CDR2 from the germline V gene are MDHEN and SYDVKM. The CDR3 consists of 15 residues. Here the CDR3 reads CASSPHGRGSYEQYF. Here the CDR3 DNA reads TGTGCCAGCAGTCCCCACGGGCGGGGCTCCTACGAGCAGTACTTC.

The V gene is TRBV28, the J gene TRBJ1-2; possibly TRBD1 for D (5 bases). Trimming removed 5 bases at V and 4 bases at J, with 17 bases between. This CDR3 has 15 residues. Germline CDR1 MDHEN, CDR2 SYDVKM. The CDR3 nucleotides are TGTGCCAGCAGTCCCCCCCGGGGGGGGGTCTATGGCTACACCTTC. The encoded protein is CASSPPRGGVYGYTF.

This chain connects TRBV6-6 to TRBJ2-3; 11 bases map to TRBD2. The CDR3 has 15 residues. The junction had 5 bases not matched to a gene; V was cut back by 6 bases and J by 3 bases. Germline CDR1 and CDR2: MNHNY and SVGAGI (reference sequence). CDR3: CASRTTSGMTDTQYF. CDR3 sequence (DNA): TGTGCCAGCAGAACGACTAGCGGGATGACAGATACGCAGTATTTT.

The chain recombines TRBV7-9 with TRBJ1-2; maybe TRBD1 (6 bases). The germline gives CDR1 SEHNR, CDR2 FQNEAQ (reference sequence). The V end lost 5 bases, the J end lost 4 bases, and 17 bases lay between the germline ends. The CDR3 has 15 residues. The CDR3 sequence: CASSQQGTPGYGYTF. CDR3 nucleotide sequence: TGTGCCAGCAGCCAGCAGGGGACCCCGGGCTATGGCTACACCTTC. The full variable domain, rest sourced from reference TRBV7-9 and TRBJ1-2, is DTGVSQNPRHKITKRGQNVTFRCDPISEHNRLYWYRQTLGQGPEFLTYFQNEAQLEKSRLLSDRFSAERPKGSFSTLEIQRTEQGDSAMYLCASSQQGTPGYGYTFGSGTRLTVV.